The T cell receptor beta chain described here comes from a study of CD8 T cells in ankylosing spondylitis. Study findings and constraints: Within peripheral blood, clones linked to disease were CD8+ and relatively rare. In ankylosing spondylitis blood, a motif of 7 to 9 highly homologous TCR beta variants appeared characteristic. The clones that were linked to disease were reported to be significantly enriched in matched synovial fluid samples from ankylosing spondylitis patients.

This clonotype came up a few times. Its antigen is not known. Germline V gives CDR1 SQVTM, CDR2 ANQGSEA. Trimming took off 5 bases at V and 0 bases at J, with 13 bases between the two ends. The CDR3 runs 14 residues. Quantitative 5'-RACE was performed with molecular barcodes, and it yielded the TCR beta libraries. TCRdb itself ran the 5' RACE reads through MiXCR, one entry per CDR3 protein. The sample contains around 140,000 distinct CDR3 sequences, under 20% of which appear only once. The chain uses TRBV29-1 and TRBJ1-1; D may be TRBD1 (5 bases). Sequenced material: blood, either unsorted or a sorted T cell fraction (not recorded which). This sequence originates from a male donor with ankylosing spondylitis. CDR3 DNA sequence: TGCAGCGTTACACTCTTGGACATGAACACTGAAGCTTTCTTT. This sequence encodes CSVTLLDMNTEAFF. The whole variable domain, filled in from reference TRBV29-1 and TRBJ1-1, reads SAVISQKPSRDICQRGTSLTIQCQVDSQVTMMFWYRQQPGQSLTLIATANQGSEATYESGFVIDKFPISRPNLTFSTLTVSNMSPEDSSIYLCSVTLLDMNTEAFFGQGTRLTVV.